This T cell receptor beta chain stems from a study of tumor-infiltrating lymphocytes in primary liver carcinoma. Germline DNA was extracted too, while blood RNA derived from unsorted whole blood. The length of the CDR3 is 15 residues. The germline V gene encodes CDR1 MGHRA and CDR2 YSYEKL. The germline V and J ends were trimmed by 3 bases and 9 bases, with 21 bases remaining between them. This clonotype was detected only once. This may be a read error, as it is one base from a much larger clone. With a constant-region primer, TCR beta cDNA was made from 450 to 500 ng of total RNA. A slightly modified ARM-PCR protocol with three nested multiplex PCR rounds produced these TCR beta libraries. Researchers ran the first two PCR rounds for approximately 10 cycles each with TRBV1-TRBV30 forward primers and a C-beta reverse primer. Using its own MiXCR run on the multiplex PCR reads, TCRdb lists one record per CDR3 protein. The sample lists fewer than 350,000 distinct CDR3 sequences, about 65% seen once, with about 6% in the top ten.

This receptor was identified in a man aged 35 to 55 with primary liver carcinoma and hepatitis B virus infection. The chain recombines TRBV4-1 with TRBJ2-7, with D possibly being TRBD1 or TRBD2 (5 bases each). Sequencing was carried out using peripheral blood. The CDR3 bases are TGCGCCAGCAGCCACAACGGGGCGGAAGTACGTGGGCAGTACTTC. It encodes CASSHNGAEVRGQYF.